Below are 24 T cell receptor beta chains sequenced from a single sample in a study of T cells in Graves' hyperthyroidism and ophthalmopathy (dated by TCRdb to 2018 to 2020). The method was multiplex PCR. Sequencing relied on an Illumina HiSeq 2000. The TCR beta CDR3 regions were amplified from RNA transcripts. For the first round of RT-PCR on the TCR CDR3, the HTBI primer set was used together with the Qiagen OneStep RT-PCR kit. TCRdb reprocessed the public reads (quality trimming at Q25 with fastp, clone calling with MiXCR) and kept in-frame beta chains. Under each unique CDR3 protein, matching rows form one entry showing the most common genes and DNA. This sample lists 300,000 to 350,000 distinct CDR3 sequences; approximately 17% were detected once. The leading ten clones occupy 33% of the sample. What was sequenced was blood. The receptors here all came from a young man with Graves' hyperthyroidism.

This clonotype has a handful of counts. The genes are TRBV5-1 and TRBJ2-5, with a weak D call TRBD1 (6 bases). The CDR3 loop spans 15 amino acids. The germline V gene has CDR1 SGHRS and CDR2 YFSETQ. V shed 2 bases and J shed 2 bases, with 13 bases lying between them. This CDR3 is CASSLQGLTQETQYF. The CDR3 DNA is TGCGCCAGCAGCTTACAGGGCCTCACACAAGAGACCCAGTACTTC.

This clonotype was picked up many times. The rearrangement links TRBV5-1 to TRBJ2-1; the match to TRBD1 covers 7 bases. Per germline, CDR1 SGHRS and CDR2 YFSETQ. This CDR3 spans 15 amino acids. V trimming: 2 bases; J trimming: 5 bases; junction bases outside the gene matches: 7. CDR3 residues: CASSLGGLVHNEQFF. The CDR3 DNA sequence: TGCGCCAGCAGCTTAGGGGGCCTTGTCCACAATGAGCAGTTCTTC.

This clonotype was recorded once. The chain combines TRBV14 with TRBJ2-3; 7 bases are shared with TRBD1. V lost 4 bases to trimming and J lost 4 bases; unmatched junction nucleotides: 14. From germline, CDR1 is SGHDN and CDR2 FVKESK. The CDR3 totals 17 residues. DNA of the CDR3: TGTGCCAGCAGCCCGCCTTCGACAGGGTATTTCGCAGATACGCAGTATTTT. Translating it yields CASSPPSTGYFADTQYF.

The CDR3 sequence: CASSLGSSDSLSANTGELFF. As DNA, the CDR3 is TGCGCCAGCAGCCTCGGCTCTAGCGACTCCCTCAGTGCGAACACCGGGGAGCTGTTTTTT. The chain couples TRBV5-1 to TRBJ2-2, with D possibly being TRBD2 (6 bases). Germline CDR1 and CDR2: SGHRS and YFSETQ. This CDR3 spans 20 amino acids. The ends were cut back, 4 bases at V and 0 bases at J, with 25 bases in the middle.

This clonotype appeared many times. The rearrangement links TRBV3-1 to TRBJ2-7; D is possibly TRBD2 (6 bases). Germline V gene sequence: CDR1 LGHDT, CDR2 YNNKEL (reference sequence). The V and J ends lost 0 bases and 2 bases respectively, with 11 bases between them. There are 15 residues in the CDR3. This chain's CDR3 is CASSQDGTRTYEQYF. The DNA for the CDR3 is TGTGCCAGCAGCCAAGACGGGACTCGTACCTACGAGCAGTACTTC.

This clonotype was detected ten times or more. The chain has TRBV12-3 or TRBV12-4 and TRBJ1-6; tentative D call: TRBD1 (5 bases). Trimming shortened V by 11 bases and J by 0 bases, and 14 bases separated the two germline ends. The CDR3 has 15 amino acids. In DNA form, the CDR3 reads TGTGCCGTACTCCGGGGGAGCTCCTATAATTCACCCCTCCACTTT. Residues: CAVLRGSSYNSPLHF.

This clonotype was counted many times. The CDR3 reads CASSINYQLNTGELFF. As DNA, the CDR3 is TGTGCCAGCAGTATCAACTACCAACTGAACACCGGGGAGCTGTTTTTT. The chain couples TRBV7-9 to TRBJ2-2, with no clear D. The V end was cut by 6 bases, the J end by 1 base, with 15 bases between. CDR1 and CDR2 from the germline V gene are SEHNR and FQNEAQ (reference sequence). The CDR3 extends over 16 amino acids.

This clonotype showed up many times. The V and J genes are TRBV5-1 and TRBJ1-1, with D unresolved. Between the trimmed V and J ends, which lost 4 bases and 4 bases, there was a span of 14 bases. This CDR3 has 14 residues. Germline V CDR1 and CDR2: SGHRS, YFSETQ. Written as DNA, the CDR3 is TGCGCCAGCAGCGCCCATGCGGGAAGCACTGAAGCTTTCTTT. Amino acids: CASSAHAGSTEAFF. The full variable domain, completed using reference TRBV5-1 and TRBJ1-1, is KAGVTQTPRYLIKTRGQQVTLSCSPISGHRSVSWYQQTPGQGLQFLFEYFSETQRNKGNFPGRFSGRQFSNSRSEMNVSTLELGDSALYLCASSAHAGSTEAFFGQGTRLTVV.

This clonotype is a singleton in its sample. It may be a read error: a sequence one base away is much more abundant. This chain links TRBV12-3 or TRBV12-4 with TRBJ1-2; 12 nucleotides line up with TRBD1. V dropped 6 bases and J dropped 4; count of bases not matched to a gene: 6. CDR3 length equals 15 residues. The CDR3 spells CASRGDRGPGYGYTF. For the CDR3, the DNA is TGTGCCAGCAGGGGGGACAGGGGGCCGGGCTATGGCTACACCTTC.

This clonotype showed up just a few times. In DNA, the CDR3 is TGCGCCAGCAGCTTGCTCGAGGGCGGTGGGAATGAGCAGTTCTTC. This codes for CASSLLEGGGNEQFF. The V gene is TRBV5-1, the J gene TRBJ2-1, with a weak D call TRBD2 (5 bases). Germline assignment: CDR1 SGHRS and CDR2 YFSETQ. V was trimmed by 1 base and J by 7 bases, leaving 15 bases between them. The CDR3 spans 15 residues. The full variable domain, with the rest looked up from reference TRBV5-1 and TRBJ2-1, is KAGVTQTPRYLIKTRGQQVTLSCSPISGHRSVSWYQQTPGQGLQFLFEYFSETQRNKGNFPGRFSGRQFSNSRSEMNVSTLELGDSALYLCASSLLEGGGNEQFFGPGTRLTVL.

In its sample, this clonotype was seen a few times. This chain links TRBV30 with TRBJ2-1; 9 positions agree with TRBD1. CDR1 is GTSNPN and CDR2 is SVGIG in the germline V gene (reference sequence). The CDR3 extends over 17 amino acids. The V and J ends lost 0 bases and 8 bases, in that order; junction bases with no gene match: 14. DNA for the CDR3: TGTGCCTGGAGTGTATTCGCGACCGGGACAGGGAGGGATGAGCAGTTCTTC. Encoded protein: CAWSVFATGTGRDEQFF.

In this sample, this clonotype turned up a few times. The chain uses TRBV5-1 and TRBJ2-2, with D possibly being TRBD1 (5 bases). With 4 bases removed from V and 1 base from J, the gap between germline ends came to 14 bases. The CDR3 is 16 residues long. The germline gives CDR1 SGHRS, CDR2 YFSETQ. This CDR3 is CASSKDTRVNTGELFF. The CDR3 nucleotides are TGCGCCAGCAGCAAGGACACCCGCGTGAACACCGGGGAGCTGTTTTTT.

This clonotype was seen repeatedly, ten times or more. CDR3 loop: CASSYTPGQGSSYEQYF. CDR3 DNA sequence: TGTGCCAGCAGCTACACCCCAGGGCAGGGGAGTAGCTACGAGCAGTACTTC. The chain is built from TRBV11-3 and TRBJ2-7; the D gene is possibly TRBD1 (6 bases). Germline CDR1 reads SGHNT; CDR2 reads YENEEA. This CDR3 comprises 17 residues. V gave up 4 bases and J gave up 3 bases, with 22 bases separating them. Combining the CDR3 with reference TRBV11-3 and TRBJ2-7 gives the whole variable domain EAGVVQSPRYKIIEKKQPVAFWCNPISGHNTLYWYLQNLGQGPELLIRYENEEAVDDSQLPKDRFSAERLKGVDSTLKIQPAELGDSAVYLCASSYTPGQGSSYEQYFGPGTRLTVT.

In this sample, this clonotype turned up many times. DNA of the CDR3: TGTGCCAGCAGCCCAGCCGACAGGGCGCAAGAGACCCAGTACTTC. This encodes CASSPADRAQETQYF. The V gene is TRBV11-2, the J gene TRBJ2-5; 7 bases line up with TRBD1. Germline V gene sequence: CDR1 SGHAT, CDR2 FQNNGV. CDR3 length: 15 residues. V trimming: 5 bases; J trimming: 2 bases; junction bases outside the gene matches: 8.

This chain links TRBV5-1 with TRBJ2-1; no firm D call. Germline assignment: CDR1 SGHRS and CDR2 YFSETQ. CDR3 size: 11 residues. The ends were cut back, 1 base at V and 9 bases at J, with 5 bases in the middle. CDR3 sequence reads: CASSLTVEQFF. The CDR3 DNA is TGCGCCAGCAGCTTGACTGTTGAGCAGTTCTTC.

The table lists this clonotype with many counts. The chain combines TRBV3-1 with TRBJ2-3; D is perhaps TRBD2 (5 bases). The V gene lost 1 base and the J gene lost 4 bases, with 9 bases spanning the gap. Germline CDR1 is LGHDT and CDR2 is YNNKEL (reference sequence). CDR3 length: 14 amino acids. CDR3: CASSQVGGPDTQYF. In nucleotides, the CDR3 is TGTGCCAGCAGCCAAGTCGGAGGACCAGATACGCAGTATTTT.

This clonotype was counted ten times or more. V is TRBV30 and J is TRBJ1-4; TRBD1 aligns across 8 bases. This CDR3 contains 16 residues. Losses at the gene ends were 3 bases for V and 8 bases for J; bases not matched to a gene: 14. Germline values: CDR1 GTSNPN, CDR2 SVGIG (reference sequence). CDR3 DNA: TGTGCCTGGAGCGCGAGCAGGACAGGGACTGGGGAAAAACTGTTTTTT. This codes for CAWSASRTGTGEKLFF.

This clonotype has a handful of counts. CDR3 protein: CSARDPGQGAYEQYF. The CDR3 nucleotides read TGCAGTGCTAGAGATCCGGGACAGGGGGCCTACGAGCAGTACTTC. The chain employs TRBV20-1 and TRBJ2-7; 11 positions agree with TRBD1. V lost 0 bases and J lost 2; bases outside the gene matches: 3. The germline CDR1 and CDR2 sequences are DFQATT and SNEGSKA (reference sequence). This CDR3 has 15 residues.

The chain links TRBV30 to TRBJ1-1; 7 bases are a match to TRBD1. The CDR3 spans 13 residues. The V gene's germline CDR1 is GTSNPN and CDR2 SVGIG (reference sequence). V shed 5 bases and J 3 bases; nucleotides not matched to a gene: 6. DNA for the CDR3: TGTGCCTGGGGACAGGAGAGGTACACTGAAGCTTTCTTT. Translated: CAWGQERYTEAFF. Looking up the rest from reference TRBV30 and TRBJ1-1 gives the full variable domain: SQTIHQWPATLVQPVGSPLSLECTVEGTSNPNLYWYRQAAGRGLQLLFYSVGIGQISSEVPQNLSASRPQDRQFILSSKKLLLSDSGFYLCAWGQERYTEAFFGQGTRLTVV.

This clonotype was detected a few times. The chain links TRBV20-1 to TRBJ2-7; 14 bases agree with TRBD2. The CDR3 has 16 amino acids. Germline CDR1 DFQATT, CDR2 SNEGSKA (reference sequence). The ends lost 6 bases at V and 2 bases at J; junction bases unmatched: 9. The DNA for the CDR3 is TGCAGTGCCTCCGGGACTAGCGGGAGCGCCACCTACGAGCAGTACTTC. It encodes CSASGTSGSATYEQYF.

This clonotype was recorded many times. This sequence joins TRBV18 and TRBJ1-1; tentatively, D is TRBD1 (6 bases). This CDR3 is built from 16 residues. Per the germline V gene, CDR1 is KGHSH and CDR2 is LQKENI. The ends were cut back, 1 base at V and 1 base at J, with 13 bases in the middle. CDR3 nucleotides: TGTGCCAGCTCACCACGGGGGCAGGGGTCGAACACTGAAGCTTTCTTT. Protein product: CASSPRGQGSNTEAFF.

J is TRBJ2-7 and V is TRBV30; 8 nucleotides match TRBD1. Germline V gene lookup returns CDR1 GTSNPN and CDR2 SVGIG (reference sequence). CDR3 length equals 14 residues. The trim removed 2 bases at V and 0 bases at J, leaving 3 bases unmatched. The CDR3 loop is CAWSLDRGSYEQYF. CDR3 sequence (DNA): TGTGCCTGGAGTCTTGACAGGGGCTCCTACGAGCAGTACTTC.

This clonotype has a single count. A much larger clone differs from this one at a single base, so this may be a read error. J is TRBJ2-7 and V is TRBV18; D gene uncertain. The CDR3 has 13 amino acids. Per germline, CDR1 KGHSH and CDR2 LQKENI. The CDR3 nucleotides are TGTGCCAGCTCACAGGGTACGCAGCAGGAGCAGAACTTC. Translated, it gives CASSQGTQQEQNF.

The rearrangement uses TRBV20-1 and TRBJ2-1; D unresolved. Germline V gene lookup returns CDR1 DFQATT and CDR2 SNEGSKA (reference sequence). The CDR3 is made up of 12 amino acids. V was clipped by 2 bases and J by 9 bases, with 11 bases between them. This chain's CDR3 is CSARQERGEQFF. The CDR3 DNA follows: TGCAGTGCTAGACAGGAGAGAGGTGAGCAGTTCTTC.